This TCR beta chain was found in a study of siplizumab effects on memory and regulatory T cells. Points from the study as a whole: Proliferating siplizumab-culture Tregs lacked confirmation of suppressive function. Alloreactive sequences whose origin lay in unstimulated CD4+ memory cells were significantly reduced by siplizumab.

The CDR3 is 15 residues long. In germline, CDR1 is SGHVS, CDR2 FQNEAQ. V was pared by 5 bases and J by 5 bases, with 19 bases between. With regard to this clone: Its antigen remains unidentified.

Each sample contributed approximately 94,000 TCR templates to the assay. Clones were read by immunoSEQ multiplex PCR, and TCRdb kept only the in-frame ones, dropping some. The data show approximately 94,000 clones, roughly 93% seen once. Sample: CD8+ T cells sorted from blood. The rearrangement joins TRBV7-8 to TRBJ2-7; a weak D match, TRBD1 (6 bases). The TCR sequence derives from a human donor in good health. For the CDR3, the DNA is TGTGCCAGCAGCCCAGGCGCAGGGGAGCGACACGAGCAGTACTTC. Protein: CASSPGAGERHEQYF.